This entry concerns a single TCR beta chain. This sample is drawn from a study of blood T cell repertoires in COVID-19. On the study more broadly: The cDNA or gDNA used as material had been derived from T cells, B-cell-depleted T cells, or PBMCs.

Study members were between roughly 18 and 100 years old and lived in 20 to 30 US regions. Participants' own reports of clinical history determined their cohort assignment. The CDR3 runs 15 residues. Looked up from germline, CDR1 is GTSNPN and CDR2 is SVGIG (reference sequence). V lost 2 bases to trimming and J lost 5 bases; unmatched junction nucleotides: 7. Original processing notes: Using reference gene primer amplification, nucleated cell counts were estimated. Profiling relied on immunoSEQ multiplex PCR, and the TCRdb table lists in-frame clones only, not all of them. V, J and clone size are those of that table, while D and trimming were read from the DNA. Here the sample spans over 350,000 clones, approximately 87% being singletons.

The receptor comes from a woman aged 25 to 39 with acute COVID-19. The sample taken for sequencing was PBMCs or T cells enriched from blood (not recorded which). The chain carries TRBV30 and TRBJ1-5; 9 bases line up with TRBD1. The CDR3 DNA follows: TGTGCCTGGAGTTCAGGACAGGGGAACTATCAGCCCCAGCATTTT. The encoded protein is CAWSSGQGNYQPQHF. Full variable domain (missing parts from reference TRBV30 and TRBJ1-5): SQTIHQWPATLVQPVGSPLSLECTVEGTSNPNLYWYRQAAGRGLQLLFYSVGIGQISSEVPQNLSASRPQDRQFILSSKKLLLSDSGFYLCAWSSGQGNYQPQHFGDGTRLSIL.